The sequence of this TCR beta chain was determined in a study of control samples from healthy donors and cancer patients. The CDR3 is 14 residues long. Some clones are missing from TCRdb's copy, which holds only in-frame ones; the method was immunoSEQ multiplex PCR. Found here are fewer than 85,000 clones, 85% to 95% of them singletons; the top ten hold 5.8%. The origin of this receptor is an older woman in good health. Sequenced: blood. The V and J genes are TRBV21-1 and TRBJ2-2. TRBV21-1 counts as a pseudogene. CDR3 DNA: TGTGCCAGCGATGGGGTATCTGACACCGGGGAGCTGTTTTTT. Protein product: CASDGVSDTGELFF.